These T cell receptor beta chains were read from a single sample in a study of blood T cell repertoires in COVID-19. The protocol was immunoSEQ multiplex PCR, while the TCRdb copy is restricted to in-frame clones and leaves out a portion. Of just over 300,000 clones in the sample, around 90% were seen once. The sequenced sample consisted of peripheral blood. The receptors derive from a man aged 18 to 30 with active or convalescent COVID-19. Each CDR3 is given with its conserved first and last residue. D genes are given only for firm matches. Where a row states a size, it is once, few, many or the class of an expanded clone; other rows omit it.

cdr3_aa: CASSLDRGSNEQYF; cdr3_nt: TGTGCCAGCAGTCTGGACAGGGGGAGCAACGAGCAGTACTTC; clone_size: -; j_call: TRBJ2-7; v_call: TRBV6-2/TRBV6-3; d_call: TRBD1
cdr3_aa: CASSQDGGRVDYGYTF; cdr3_nt: TGCGCCAGCAGCCAAGATGGTGGCAGGGTGGACTATGGCTACACCTTC; clone_size: -; j_call: TRBJ1-2; v_call: TRBV4-1; d_call: -
cdr3_aa: CASSKGHRKTNEKLFF; cdr3_nt: TGTGCCAGCAGCAAAGGCCACAGAAAAACTAATGAAAAACTGTTTTTT; clone_size: -; j_call: TRBJ1-4; v_call: TRBV21-1; d_call: -
cdr3_aa: CASTHYRQGEKLFF; cdr3_nt: TGTGCCAGCACACACTACCGACAGGGTGAAAAACTGTTTTTT; clone_size: -; j_call: TRBJ1-4; v_call: TRBV28; d_call: TRBD1
cdr3_aa: CASSVGQGNYGYTF; cdr3_nt: TGTGCCAGCAGCGTAGGACAGGGCAACTATGGCTACACCTTC; clone_size: -; j_call: TRBJ1-2; v_call: TRBV9; d_call: TRBD1
cdr3_aa: CASSLTSGYNEQFF; cdr3_nt: TGTGCCAGCAGCTTAACTAGTGGGTACAATGAGCAGTTCTTC; clone_size: -; j_call: TRBJ2-1; v_call: TRBV7-2; d_call: -
cdr3_aa: CASSLDPSRTNEQYF; cdr3_nt: TGCGCCAGCAGCTTAGACCCTTCTAGAACCAACGAGCAGTACTTC; clone_size: few; j_call: TRBJ2-7; v_call: TRBV5-1; d_call: -
cdr3_aa: CASSIAIPGEAFF; cdr3_nt: TGTGCCAGTAGTATAGCAATACCGGGGGAAGCTTTCTTT; clone_size: -; j_call: TRBJ1-1; v_call: TRBV19; d_call: -
cdr3_aa: CASKQQGAFGNTIYF; cdr3_nt: TGTGCCAGCAAACAACAGGGGGCGTTTGGAAACACCATATATTTT; clone_size: -; j_call: TRBJ1-3; v_call: TRBV6-5; d_call: TRBD1
cdr3_aa: CSVVLTLNEKLFF; cdr3_nt: TGCAGCGTTGTTTTGACACTTAATGAAAAACTGTTTTTT; clone_size: -; j_call: TRBJ1-4; v_call: TRBV29-1; d_call: -
cdr3_aa: CGTGRVNTEAFF; cdr3_nt: TGCGGGACAGGTCGGGTGAACACTGAAGCTTTCTTT; clone_size: -; j_call: TRBJ1-1; v_call: TRBV29-1; d_call: TRBD1
cdr3_aa: CASSHPVRADTQYF; cdr3_nt: TGCGCCAGCAGCCACCCCGTTCGGGCAGATACGCAGTATTTT; clone_size: few; j_call: TRBJ2-3; v_call: TRBV5-1; d_call: -
cdr3_aa: CASSGSVVFTDTQYF; cdr3_nt: TGTGCCAGCAGCGGCTCGGTAGTTTTCACAGATACGCAGTATTTT; clone_size: -; j_call: TRBJ2-3; v_call: TRBV9; d_call: -
cdr3_aa: CASNVVAEVETQYF; cdr3_nt: TGTGCCAGCAACGTTGTAGCGGAGGTAGAGACCCAGTACTTC; clone_size: -; j_call: TRBJ2-5; v_call: TRBV6-5; d_call: -